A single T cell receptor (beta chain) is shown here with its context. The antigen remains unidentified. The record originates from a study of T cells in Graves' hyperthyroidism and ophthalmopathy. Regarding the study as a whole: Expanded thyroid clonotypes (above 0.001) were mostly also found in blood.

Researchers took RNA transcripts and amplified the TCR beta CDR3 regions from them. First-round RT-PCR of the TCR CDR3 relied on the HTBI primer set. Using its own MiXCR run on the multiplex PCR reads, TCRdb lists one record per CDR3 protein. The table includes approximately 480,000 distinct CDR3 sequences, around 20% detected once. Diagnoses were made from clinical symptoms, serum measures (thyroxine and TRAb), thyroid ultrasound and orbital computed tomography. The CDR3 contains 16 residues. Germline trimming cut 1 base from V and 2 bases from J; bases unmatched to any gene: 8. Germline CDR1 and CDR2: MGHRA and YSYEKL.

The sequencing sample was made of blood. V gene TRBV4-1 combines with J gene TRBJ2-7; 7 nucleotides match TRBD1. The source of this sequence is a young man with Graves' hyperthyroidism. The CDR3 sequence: CASSQGGGRRPYEQYF. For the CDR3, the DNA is TGCGCCAGCAGCCAAGGAGGGGGCAGGCGCCCCTACGAGCAGTACTTC.